This T cell receptor (beta chain) was identified during a study of blood T cells in healthy people across ages. It was with a sample-barcoded 5' primer and a J-beta primer mix that a second PCR of roughly 7 to 11 cycles was run. TCRdb reprocessed the 5' RACE reads via MiXCR and lists one record per CDR3 protein. Found here are roughly 2 million distinct CDR3 sequences, less than 50% of them singletons; the top ten hold less than 2.5%. This clonotype was detected a few times. The CDR3 loop spans 14 amino acids. Germline lookup yields CDR1 SGHTA and CDR2 FQGNSA. The chain links TRBV7-2 to TRBJ2-5, with D possibly being TRBD2 (5 bases). The J call may be in error: the DNA end matches TRBJ2-7 better. This receptor was obtained from a woman aged 40 to 49 in good health. The sequenced material came from blood. DNA for the CDR3: TGTGCCAGCAGCTCCGGACTTTCCCGAGTCGAGCAGTACTTC. This sequence encodes CASSSGLSRVEQYF.